This T cell receptor (beta chain) came from a study of cytomegalovirus exposure and HLA in healthy donors listed by TCRdb under 2017. Broadly, across the study: An earlier analysis of roughly 500 of the donors reported 250 to 350 Gb of sequence data and around 120 million unique TCR beta sequences from 150 million to 200 million T cells. The study profiled the T cell repertoires of 500 to 800 subjects by immunosequencing and related them to cytomegalovirus serostatus. All discovery cohort repertoires had been generated on a single sequencing platform. The study aimed to test whether signatures of past pathogen exposure could be identified by cataloging public T cell receptors. A later genetic analysis took genome-wide SNP genotypes for about 55% of the roughly 670 donors and used that subset as a discovery cohort. An earlier analysis of 450 to 750 of the donors used high-throughput TCR beta sequencing to judge whether each TCR beta V gene segment behaved as functional or pseudogenic. Besides the first cohort of under 700 subjects, a separate validation cohort made up of 90 to 150 different subjects was used. In the later analysis, no new phenotypic data were used to find candidate immune exposures; instead, reliance was placed on TCR beta sequences and their occurrence across donors. Of the approximately 400 genotyped donors, 65% to 90% fell in the genetic ancestry cluster associated with self-reported Caucasian donors. Both class I and class II loci were covered by HLA typing, at four-digit resolution. Approximately 300 gigabases of sequencing data and 70 million to 95 million unique TCR sequences made up an early release that covered 500 to 700 HLA-typed donors. The study combined high-throughput TCR immunosequencing, statistical association of individual TCRs with disease status, and machine learning to predict cytomegalovirus infection status. Across approximately 400 genotyped donors of the cohort, an average of 235,054 unique TCR beta nucleotide sequences per donor were sequenced, and roughly a sixth of those sequences were non-productive. Donor age, sex, ethnicity and CMV serostatus were compiled together with the repertoire data. Four or five DR-DQ haplotypes were handled as single units for association and clustering because linkage in the cohort was strong. A later analysis re-examined previously published TCR beta repertoires from roughly 720 donors and added high-resolution HLA genotyping to investigate patterns of TCR occurrence. Typing coverage differed by locus: A, B, C, DRB1 and DQB1 were typed in roughly 620-640 donors, DQA1 in about 500, DPA1 in approximately 610, and DPB1 in approximately 450.

The paper as a whole reports these results and caveats: In a later genetic analysis, a missense DCLRE1C variant was associated with V-gene and J-gene trimming of TCR beta chains, and the association was replicated in an independent cohort. The authors suggested that the approach could potentially be extended to other disease states and immunological phenotypes. A further reported finding was that TCR beta sequences accurately predicted the HLA-A and HLA-B alleles for most subjects in the first cohort. Because counts were too low, approximately 15 rarely observed V segments, including chromosome 9 orphons, were excluded from the earlier analysis of several hundred of the donors. A later analysis reported that several top co-occurrence clusters appeared linked to parvovirus B19, influenza, CMV and Epstein-Barr virus. According to a later analysis, TCR association rates differed among HLA loci, with DRB1 alleles showing the most associated TCRs and HLA-C alleles showing the fewest. A later genetic analysis reported fewer N-insertions in productive TCRs among donors in an Asian-associated ancestry cluster than the roughly 620-donor mean. In a later analysis, most CMV-associated TCR beta chains were found to appear HLA-restricted, with HLA associations seemingly driven largely by CMV exposure. The classifier was reported to diagnose cytomegalovirus status with high specificity and sensitivity in both the original and validation cohorts. In the study, 150 to 200 TCR beta chains were listed as associated with cytomegalovirus. The 87-base-pair reads could not distinguish some IMGT-functional V segments, including TRBV6-2 and TRBV6-3, so those segments were excluded. Strong co-occurrence of HLA alleles, especially DR and DQ, made assigning TCR associations to individual alleles difficult. A few of the identified cytomegalovirus-associated TCR beta chains were confirmed in vitro to be specific for cytomegalovirus antigens. Because HLA typing was unavailable for some donors at each locus, only the typed subset was used in association tests. Compared with equally common non-associated chains, HLA-associated TCR beta chains in a later analysis were more clonally expanded and had lower generation probabilities. Only TCR beta chains were sequenced in this cohort, and the absence of alpha or paired-chain data limited detectable features. Linkage disequilibrium might explain the correlated functional status among segregating V segments, but an unknown experimental factor could not be ruled out. Most TCR sequences were seen in very few donors, while some public TCRs were found in many individuals. Roughly uniform sequencing depth across donors was assumed in presence/absence analyses, although this assumption may not hold. CMV serostatus was the only immune exposure information available for the cohort. In a later analysis, around 17,000 TCR beta sequences were associated with specific HLA alleles at a false discovery rate of 0.05. Broadly in line with IMGT annotations, most TCR beta V segments showed up in productive rearrangements about 90% or about 30% of the time in an earlier analysis of about 500 of the donors. A cluster of highly shared sequence variants was judged likely to represent a technical artifact of the sequencing pipeline.

The library relied on the immunoSEQ multiplex PCR assay. For the multiplex PCR, a mixture combining 60 forward primers for TCR Vbeta segments and 13 reverse primers for TCR Jbeta segments was used. A multiplex PCR assay on genomic DNA amplified the CDR3 region of rearranged TCR beta genes. The amplified TCR beta libraries were sequenced on the Illumina HiSeq System as 87-base-pair reads. Regarding the original processing steps: A later analysis tallied tens of millions of unique TCR beta chains across the 666 repertoires, and 10 million to 11 million of those chains were shared by two or more donors. To remove PCR and sequencing errors, raw reads were error-corrected and collapsed into unique sequences using a nearest-neighbor algorithm that merged closely related sequences. Alignment of CDR3 sequences to IMGT reference sequences was used to assign V, D and J gene segments. For a sequence to be retained, at least a six-nucleotide match to both a V gene segment and a J gene segment was required. A rearrangement counted as productive if the CDR3 had no stop codons and remained in frame with V and J, and every other rearrangement counted as non-productive. CDR3 was defined according to IMGT convention as the region running from the second conserved V-encoded cysteine to the conserved J-encoded phenylalanine. Sequences without an unambiguous match to a single V gene segment were excluded from the earlier analysis of about 640 of the donors. An earlier analysis of several hundred of the donors called V segments functional above 56.7% productive rearrangements and segregating when the between-donor standard deviation exceeded 5%. A statistical classification framework was built for diagnosing cytomegalovirus status from the catalog of TCR beta chain sequences. V and J gene assignment, in a later analysis, came from comparing TCR nucleotide sequences with IMGT/GENE-DB human TR gene sequences. The TCRdist pipeline was used in a later analysis to assign CDR3 sequences and most-parsimonious VDJ recombination scenarios. In a later analysis, each TCR beta chain was defined by its CDR3 amino acid sequence together with its V-gene family, and reads lacking a unique V-gene family were excluded. As a way to deal with suspected cross-contamination and a sequencing artifact, a later analysis dropped approximately 590 nucleotide sequences that were highly shared and had low generation probability. A later analysis calculated a clonal expansion index for each public chain from normalized within-repertoire ranks of inferred template counts. Generation probabilities in a later analysis came from a VDJ recombination model fitted to out-of-frame rearrangements, and those results were checked against IGoR. In a later analysis, hypergeometric tests were used to score TCR-TCR, TCR-HLA and TCR-CMV co-occurrence, with a repertoire-size bias correction applied to TCR pairs. A later analysis estimated false discovery rates by permuting HLA or CMV assignments 20 times. A later analysis grouped co-occurring TCRs with DBSCAN, adding TCRdist sequence similarity when clustering within HLA-allele-positive subsets. For co-occurrence clustering, repertoires with fewer than 30,000 or more than 120,000 public chains were excluded, along with five or six repertoires with anomalous nucleotide sharing. In its TCRdb copy, this immuneACCESS table keeps in-frame sequences only and misses some clones. Where compared with another copy, unresolved V genes explain less than half of these, and the others have no known cause. Clone size and V and J calls were adopted from that table, with D and trimming inferred from the DNA. In this sample the table shows about 35,000 clones, around three quarters of which occur a single time. Roughly 6% of the sample comes from the top ten.

In the case of this clone: The specificity of this receptor is unknown. Base qualities are missing; no much larger clone stands one base away.

The CDR3 has 14 amino acids, counting the end cysteine and phenylalanine. Solely the CDR3 DNA is kept, with 42 bases framed from the first base. Per the germline V gene (reference sequence), SGHNT is the CDR1 and YYREEE is the CDR2. The germline ends are 15 bases apart after V is trimmed by 9 bases and J by 0 bases. In total, 666 healthy bone marrow donors made up the cohort. At the time of sampling, every cohort member was nominally healthy, though immune exposures that went unrecorded were likely present. The donor was CMV seronegative and was included in the group of approximately 350 seronegative cohort members. A peripheral blood sample was provided by each donor, and peripheral blood mononuclear cells were used for TCR beta sequencing. Genomic DNA was extracted from the blood cell samples with the Qiagen DNeasy Blood Extraction Kit.

The source is a male donor in good health and CMV-seronegative. Here the chain combines TRBV5-4 and TRBJ1-1; no D gene call is confident. The sequenced sample was PBMCs. The nucleotide sequence reads as follows: TGTGCCACCCGGAGGGCAAGTTTGAACACTGAAGCTTTCTTT. This codes for CATRRASLNTEAFF.